Listed below are T cell receptor beta chains from one sample, sequenced in a study of CD8 T cells in ankylosing spondylitis. A single record per CDR3 protein comes from TCRdb applying MiXCR to the 5' RACE reads. Of about 240,000 distinct CDR3 sequences in the sample, 8.2% are singletons; the top ten hold 4% to 5%. Sequenced: blood, either unsorted or a sorted T cell fraction (not recorded which). Receptor source: a female donor with ankylosing spondylitis or in good health (not recorded which). CDR3s include the opening cysteine and the closing phenylalanine or tryptophan. The D gene is left open where the match is weak. Size tells how often a clone was seen (once, few, many) or the class of an expanded clone, and some rows leave it out.

>many|.|TRBV11-2|TRBJ2-3
TGTGCCAGCAGCGCTTACAGGGCCGTCAACACAGATACGCAGTATTTT
CASSAYRAVNTDTQYF
>many|.|TRBV6-2/TRBV6-3|TRBJ1-1
TGTGCCAGCAGTGGGATCACTGAAGCTTTCTTT
CASSGITEAFF
>many|TRBD1|TRBV12-3/TRBV12-4|TRBJ2-7
TGTGCCAGCAGCCACAGGGGCGAGCAGTACTTC
CASSHRGEQYF
>many|.|TRBV28|TRBJ2-4
TGTGCCAGCAAAGGGGCGGGGGCGGCCACTGTAGCCAAAAACATTCAGTACTTC
CASKGAGAATVAKNIQYF
>few|TRBD2|TRBV7-2|TRBJ2-3
TGTGCCAGCAGCTCCCGAGCGGGAGGAGATACGCAGTATTTT
CASSSRAGGDTQYF
>.|.|TRBV15|TRBJ2-1
TGTGCCACCAGCAGAGCCCTTGGGGGCGGGAGTAGGTCCTACAATGAGCAGTTCTTC
CATSRALGGGSRSYNEQFF
>many|.|TRBV7-2|TRBJ1-2
TGTGCCAGCAGCCCAGACAAATCCGGCTACACCTTC
CASSPDKSGYTF
>few|.|TRBV30|TRBJ1-1
TGTGCCTGGAGTGTACTGTCAGGGTATATCGCTGAAGCTTTCTTT
CAWSVLSGYIAEAFF
>many|.|TRBV7-2|TRBJ2-1
TGTGCCAGCAGCTTTGGGGGGTGGGGGAATGAGCAGTTCTTC
CASSFGGWGNEQFF
>many|.|TRBV4-3|TRBJ2-3
TGCGCCAGCAGCCATGGACTACCTAGGGATACGCAGTATTTT
CASSHGLPRDTQYF
>many|.|TRBV29-1|TRBJ2-1
TGCAGCGTTGAAGATCTGACTTTGCAGGAGCAGTTCTTC
CSVEDLTLQEQFF
>many|TRBD2|TRBV19|TRBJ2-1
TGTGCCAGTAGTCCCATAGCGGGAGGGCCTGGGGATGAGCAGTTCTTC
CASSPIAGGPGDEQFF
>many|TRBD2|TRBV20-1|TRBJ2-7
TGCAGTGCTAGAGGACTAGCGGACTACGAGCAGTACTTC
CSARGLADYEQYF
>many|TRBD1|TRBV5-6|TRBJ2-7
TGTGCCAGCAGCTTGGGGGGGACAGGAGATCCCTACGAGCAGTACTTC
CASSLGGTGDPYEQYF
>.|.|TRBV20-1|TRBJ1-4
TGCAGTGCAGGACCGGGAAATGAAAAACTGTTTTTT
CSAGPGNEKLFF
>many|.|TRBV9|TRBJ2-2
TGTGCCAGCAGCGTAGTCGGGAACACCGGGGAGCTGTTTTTT
CASSVVGNTGELFF
>.|TRBD2|TRBV5-4|TRBJ2-7
TGTGCCAGCAGCTTAGCGGGCGGGAGAGCCAACGAGCAGTACTTC
CASSLAGGRANEQYF
>many|TRBD2|TRBV20-1|TRBJ2-7
TGCAGTGCAAAGGGGACTAGCGGGACGTTTTTCTACGAGCAGTACTTC
CSAKGTSGTFFYEQYF
>.|.|TRBV30|TRBJ2-3
TGTGCCTGGGGTTCACCGCTAAAAGGGTCCACAGATACGCAGTATTTT
CAWGSPLKGSTDTQYF
>many|.|TRBV2|TRBJ2-1
TGTGCCAGCAGTGAAGTCGCAGGCGGTGAGCAGTTCTTC
CASSEVAGGEQFF
>many|.|TRBV12-3/TRBV12-4|TRBJ2-7
TGTGCCAGCATGGGACCCCCCTCCTACGAGCAGTACTTC
CASMGPPSYEQYF
>many|.|TRBV12-3/TRBV12-4|TRBJ2-5
TGTGCCAGCAGTCCTTCGGCGGCCCACCAGGGGACCCAGTACTTC
CASSPSAAHQGTQYF
>few|.|TRBV11-2|TRBJ2-5
TGTGCCAGCAGCTCCCCGGATTGGGAGACCCAGTACTTC
CASSSPDWETQYF
>.|.|TRBV4-3|TRBJ2-7
TGCGCCAGCAGCCAAGATCTCGGGCAGGGCTACGAGCAGTACTTC
CASSQDLGQGYEQYF
>few|TRBD2|TRBV23-1|TRBJ2-7
TGCGCCAGCAGTCAGAGGGAGGGCTCCTACGAGCAGTACTTC
CASSQREGSYEQYF
>many|.|TRBV4-3|TRBJ1-6
TGCGCCAGCAGCCTTTTAAGGAATAATTCACCCCTCCACTTT
CASSLLRNNSPLHF
>.|.|TRBV18|TRBJ1-5
TGTGCCAGCTCACCCGGCGGGACGCAGCCCCAGCATTTT
CASSPGGTQPQHF
>many|.|TRBV25-1|TRBJ2-1
TGTGCCAGCAGTGAATTCAAGAACAATGAGCAGTTCTTC
CASSEFKNNEQFF
>many|TRBD1|TRBV6-5|TRBJ1-3
TGTGCCAGCAGTTACGACAGGGAGGCTGGAAACACCATATATTTT
CASSYDREAGNTIYF
>many|.|TRBV27|TRBJ1-1
TGTGCCAGCAGTGACAACAGCATGAACACTGAAGCTTTCTTT
CASSDNSMNTEAFF
>.|.|TRBV7-9|TRBJ2-7
TGTGCCAGCAGCTTAGCGCCTCCCGGCGAGCAGTACTTC
CASSLAPPGEQYF
>many|.|TRBV28|TRBJ2-1
TGTGCCAGCAGTTTAATAAGAAATGAGCAGTTCTTC
CASSLIRNEQFF
>.|.|TRBV29-1|TRBJ2-3
TGCAGCGTTGAGTTTGGTTCTGGCACAGATACGCAGTATTTT
CSVEFGSGTDTQYF
>many|TRBD2|TRBV20-1|TRBJ2-1
TGCAGTGCTAGCATATTTACTAGCGGGAGGACGGGTGAGCAGTTCTTC
CSASIFTSGRTGEQFF